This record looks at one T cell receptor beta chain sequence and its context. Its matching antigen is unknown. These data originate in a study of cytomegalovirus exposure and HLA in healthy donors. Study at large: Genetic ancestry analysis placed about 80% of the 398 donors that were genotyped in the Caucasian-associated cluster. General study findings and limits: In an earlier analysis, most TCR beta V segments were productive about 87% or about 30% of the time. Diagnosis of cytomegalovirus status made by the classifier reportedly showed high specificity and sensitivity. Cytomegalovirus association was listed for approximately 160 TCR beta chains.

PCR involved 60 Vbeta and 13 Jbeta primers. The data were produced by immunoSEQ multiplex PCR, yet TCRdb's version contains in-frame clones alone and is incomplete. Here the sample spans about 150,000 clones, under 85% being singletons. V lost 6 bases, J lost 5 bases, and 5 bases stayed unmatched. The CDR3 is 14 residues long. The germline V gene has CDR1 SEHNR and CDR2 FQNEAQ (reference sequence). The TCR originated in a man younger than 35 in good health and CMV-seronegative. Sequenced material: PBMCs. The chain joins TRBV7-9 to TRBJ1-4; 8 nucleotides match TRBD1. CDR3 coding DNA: TGTGCCAGCAGTACCAGGACAGGGAATGAAAAACTGTTTTTT. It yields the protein CASSTRTGNEKLFF.